The 30 T cell receptor beta chains below all came from one sample that was sequenced in a study of beta chain features in type 1 diabetes. Every bit of the isolated RNA underwent reverse transcription, so sequencing read expressed TCRB transcripts. TCRdb's table, derived via immunoSEQ multiplex PCR, lists solely in-frame clones and lacks some. Seen here are around 160,000 clones, roughly 60% observed once, and the top ten hold approximately 0.09%. Overall study findings and caveats: In all four CD4+ subsets, TCRB CDR3 length was significantly, moderately reduced in type 1 diabetes.

For these receptors, no antigen is known. The specimen sequenced was naive CD4+ T cells from blood. The receptors were sampled from a man aged 25-45 years with type 1 diabetes.

This clone has just a few counts. This rearrangement joins TRBV14 to TRBJ2-7; D unclear. CDR3 size: 11 residues. Trimming took off 2 bases at V and 5 bases at J, with 4 bases between the two ends. Germline-derived CDR1 and CDR2 are SGHDN and FVKESK. The chain's CDR3 is CASSQYDEQYF. CDR3 nucleotide sequence: TGTGCCAGCAGCCAATATGACGAGCAGTACTTC.

The chain has TRBV6-5 and TRBJ2-7; TRBD1 matches at 9 bases. The CDR3 has 14 residues. CDR1 is MNHEY, CDR2 SVGAGI, per germline. Losses at the gene ends were 6 bases for V and 0 bases for J; bases not matched to a gene: 3. Here the CDR3 reads CASSSDRGSYEQYF. CDR3 nucleotide sequence: TGTGCCAGCAGCTCGGACAGGGGCTCCTACGAGCAGTACTTC.

This chain links TRBV20-1 with TRBJ2-5, with D hard to call. Germline values: CDR1 DFQATT, CDR2 SNEGSKA (reference sequence). V gave up 5 bases and J gave up 3 bases, with 4 bases separating them. The CDR3 consists of 10 residues. CDR3 loop: CSAQKETQYF. The CDR3, as DNA: TGCAGTGCTCAAAAAGAGACCCAGTACTTC.

The V gene is TRBV29-1, the J gene TRBJ1-2; the match to TRBD1 covers 8 bases. CDR3 size: 13 residues. V shed 6 bases, J shed 3 bases, and the junction held 6 bases outside the gene matches. Germline lookup yields CDR1 SQVTM and CDR2 ANQGSEA. The CDR3 DNA sequence: TGCAGCGTGGCCCAGGGGGCTGACTATGGCTACACCTTC. Translating it yields CSVAQGADYGYTF. The full variable domain, with the rest looked up from reference TRBV29-1 and TRBJ1-2, is SAVISQKPSRDICQRGTSLTIQCQVDSQVTMMFWYRQQPGQSLTLIATANQGSEATYESGFVIDKFPISRPNLTFSTLTVSNMSPEDSSIYLCSVAQGADYGYTFGSGTRLTVV.

The J gene is TRBJ1-1, the V gene TRBV10-3, with D tentatively TRBD1 (5 bases). The V end lost 7 bases, the J end lost 3 bases, and 12 bases lay between the germline ends. CDR1 is ENHRY and CDR2 is SYGVKD in the germline V gene. The CDR3 runs 13 residues. The CDR3 here is CAIKGRADTEAFF. The CDR3 bases are TGTGCCATCAAGGGCAGGGCGGACACTGAAGCTTTCTTT.

This clone came up a few times. The J gene is TRBJ2-3, the V gene TRBV29-1, with 9 bases identical to TRBD1. The germline V gene encodes CDR1 SQVTM and CDR2 ANQGSEA. The CDR3 runs to 12 residues. Here the CDR3 DNA reads TGCGGAGGACAGGGGAGTACAGATACGCAGTATTTT. Its translation: CGGQGSTDTQYF.

Remarks on this clone: Other DNA sequences from this sample encode an identical CDR3 as well. This chain connects TRBV9 to TRBJ2-7, with 7 bases fitting TRBD1. There are 14 residues in the CDR3. CDR1 is SGDLS and CDR2 is YYNGEE in the germline V gene. Trimming removed 0 bases from V and 2 bases from J; junction bases left unmatched: 2. The CDR3 DNA reads TGTGCCAGCAGCGTAGGGCAGGGGGCCTACGAGCAGTACTTC. Translating gives CASSVGQGAYEQYF.

The CDR3 DNA reads as TGCGCCAGCAGCTTGGGTCACGAGGACTCAGATACGCAGTATTTT. This codes for CASSLGHEDSDTQYF. The chain joins TRBV5-1 to TRBJ2-3; weak D call: TRBD2 (5 bases). Germline lookup yields CDR1 SGHRS and CDR2 YFSETQ. The length of the CDR3 is 15 residues. The V end lost 0 bases, the J end lost 4 bases, and 12 bases lay between the germline ends.

The chain recombines TRBV20-1 with TRBJ2-5; D is possibly TRBD2 (5 bases). Germline V CDR1 and CDR2: DFQATT, SNEGSKA (reference sequence). V lost 6 bases to trimming and J lost 5 bases, with 10 bases between them. CDR3 length equals 11 residues. The CDR3 DNA is TGCAGTGCCGTGACGGGGGAGACCCAGTACTTC. Protein sequence: CSAVTGETQYF.

The chain combines TRBV15 with TRBJ2-7; D gene ambiguous. In germline, CDR1 is LNHNV, CDR2 YYDKDF (reference sequence). Trimming shortened V by 0 bases and J by 0 bases, and 15 bases separated the two germline ends. There are 17 residues in the CDR3. In DNA form, the CDR3 reads TGTGCCACCAGCAGAGATGGGTCTGGCGTCAGCTCCTACGAGCAGTACTTC. It yields the protein CATSRDGSGVSSYEQYF.

The gene calls are TRBV7-2 and TRBJ2-3; D gene uncertain. The CDR3 totals 14 residues. The V and J ends lost 1 base and 2 bases respectively, with 7 bases between them. Germline loops: CDR1 SGHTA, CDR2 FQGNSA. The CDR3 spells CASSLEGYTDTQYF. CDR3 coding DNA: TGTGCCAGCAGCTTAGAAGGCTACACAGATACGCAGTATTTT.

V and J are TRBV4-3 and TRBJ1-5; D is undetermined. V shed 4 bases and J shed 7 bases, with 14 bases lying between them. Looked up from germline, CDR1 is LGHNA and CDR2 is YSLEER. This CDR3 has 14 residues. The CDR3 sequence: CASSPDGTLQPQHF. Here the CDR3 DNA reads TGCGCCAGCAGCCCGGACGGAACGTTGCAGCCCCAGCATTTT.

The rearrangement joins TRBV18 to TRBJ1-1; 8 bases fit TRBD1. Germline lookup yields CDR1 KGHSH and CDR2 LQKENI. The CDR3 loop spans 17 amino acids. Trimming removed 3 bases from V and 0 bases from J; junction bases left unmatched: 9. The CDR3 sequence: CASSPRSAGGMNTEAFF. CDR3 sequence (DNA): TGTGCCAGCTCACCGAGGTCGGCAGGGGGCATGAACACTGAAGCTTTCTTT. The entire variable domain, with the rest obtained from reference TRBV18 and TRBJ1-1, is as follows: NAGVMQNPRHLVRRRGQEARLRCSPMKGHSHVYWYRQLPEEGLKFMVYLQKENIIDESGMPKERFSAEFPKEGPSILRIQQVVRGDSAAYFCASSPRSAGGMNTEAFFGQGTRLTVV.

The sample holds a few counts of this clone. The rearrangement joins TRBV9 to TRBJ2-1; 9 positions agree with TRBD1. J was trimmed by 2 bases and V by 3 bases; bases with no gene match: 6. The CDR3 loop spans 16 amino acids. Per the germline V gene, CDR1 is SGDLS and CDR2 is YYNGEE. CDR3 region: CASSGAGQGTYNEQFF. The CDR3 bases are TGTGCCAGCAGCGGAGCCGGACAGGGGACCTACAATGAGCAGTTCTTC. Full variable domain (rest looked up from reference TRBV9 and TRBJ2-1): DSGVTQTPKHLITATGQRVTLRCSPRSGDLSVYWYQQSLDQGLQFLIQYYNGEERAKGNILERFSAQQFPDLHSELNLSSLELGDSALYFCASSGAGQGTYNEQFFGPGTRLTVL.

This clone was counted between two and nine times. The chain is built from TRBV29-1 and TRBJ2-7; D is tentatively TRBD1 or TRBD2 (5 bases each). The V end was cut by 3 bases, the J end by 8 bases, with 17 bases between. This CDR3 is 13 amino acids long. Germline assignment: CDR1 SQVTM and CDR2 ANQGSEA. In nucleotides, the CDR3 is TGCAGCGTTGAGGGTGCAGGGAGCCGAAAGCAGTACTTC. This codes for CSVEGAGSRKQYF.

The chain has TRBV29-1 and TRBJ2-7; 7 bases fit TRBD1. The CDR3 is 11 amino acids. Trimming took 7 bases from V and 3 from J; bases not matched to a gene: 3. Looked up from germline, CDR1 is SQVTM and CDR2 is ANQGSEA. The CDR3 region is CSAGQDYEQYF. The CDR3 coding sequence is TGCAGCGCCGGACAGGACTACGAGCAGTACTTC.

The chain couples TRBV9 to TRBJ2-4; 8 bases match TRBD2. Germline trimming cut 0 bases from V and 6 bases from J; bases unmatched to any gene: 8. The CDR3 length is 16 residues. CDR1 and CDR2 from the germline V gene are SGDLS and YYNGEE. Here the CDR3 DNA reads TGTGCCAGCAGCGTAGGAGGGGTAGCGGGGTTAAACATTCAGTACTTC. Amino acid sequence: CASSVGGVAGLNIQYF.

The genes are TRBV28 and TRBJ2-4; a possible D gene is TRBD1 (6 bases). Germline assignment: CDR1 MDHEN and CDR2 SYDVKM. The CDR3 consists of 15 residues. V gave up 4 bases and J gave up 1 base, with 11 bases separating them. The CDR3 protein is CASSWGQVAKNIQYF. The DNA for the CDR3 is TGTGCCAGCAGTTGGGGGCAGGTCGCCAAAAACATTCAGTACTTC.

This sequence joins TRBV14 and TRBJ1-1; D call uncertain. This CDR3 comprises 16 residues. Germline CDR1 SGHDN, CDR2 FVKESK. Trimming took 0 bases from V and 2 from J, leaving 13 bases between them. CDR3 residues: CASSQDLGFTNTEAFF. The CDR3 DNA reads as TGTGCCAGCAGCCAAGATCTAGGCTTCACTAACACTGAAGCTTTCTTT.

The chain couples TRBV4-3 to TRBJ1-5, with D perhaps matching TRBD1 (5 bases). With 1 base removed from V and 2 bases from J, the gap between germline ends came to 9 bases. Per the germline V gene, CDR1 is LGHNA and CDR2 is YSLEER. This CDR3 region has 15 residues. The CDR3 sequence is CASSQGRGGNQPQHF. Written as DNA, the CDR3 is TGCGCCAGCAGCCAAGGGAGGGGCGGCAATCAGCCCCAGCATTTT.

The chain joins TRBV29-1 to TRBJ1-4; a possible D gene is TRBD1 (5 bases). V shed 0 bases and J shed 7 bases, with 12 bases lying between them. Germline V gene data show CDR1 as SQVTM and CDR2 as ANQGSEA. There are 14 residues in the CDR3. The CDR3 DNA sequence: TGCAGCGTTGAAGATCGGGGGATAGGTGAAAAACTGTTTTTT. As protein: CSVEDRGIGEKLFF.

This clone occurred a few times. V gene TRBV21-1 combines with J gene TRBJ2-3; the D call TRBD1 from the table was never checked on the DNA. TRBV21-1 is given as a pseudogene. The CDR3 totals 14 residues. As DNA, the CDR3 is TGTGCCAGCAGCACTACAGGGGCGGCAGATACGCAGTATTTT. It specifies CASSTTGAADTQYF.

The gene calls are TRBV10-3 and TRBJ2-3; D not resolved. Trimming left V 0 bases short and J 2 bases short, with 3 bases between. Germline V gene data show CDR1 as ENHRY and CDR2 as SYGVKD. The CDR3 consists of 13 residues. The CDR3 DNA sequence: TGTGCCATCAGTGAGTCTGACACAGATACGCAGTATTTT. Translated, it gives CAISESDTDTQYF.

CDR3 in DNA: TGCAGCGTAGTGACAGGGAGTTCTAGCAATCAGCCCCAGCATTTT. This gives the protein CSVVTGSSSNQPQHF. The V gene is TRBV29-1, the J gene TRBJ1-5, with 7 positions matching TRBD1. Looked up from germline, CDR1 is SQVTM and CDR2 is ANQGSEA. J lost 0 bases, V lost 6 bases, and 8 bases had no gene match. The CDR3 is 15 amino acids.

The J gene is TRBJ2-7, the V gene TRBV28, with D unclear. This CDR3 is 13 amino acids long. Germline V lookup: CDR1 MDHEN, CDR2 SYDVKM. V lost 10 bases and J 4 bases, leaving 17 bases between the germline ends. The CDR3 protein is CATDLGRSYEQYF. Written as DNA, the CDR3 is TGTGCCACCGACCTGGGCAGGTCTTACGAGCAGTACTTC.

This chain connects TRBV25-1 to TRBJ1-1; TRBD1 is a possible D gene (5 bases). Germline loops: CDR1 MGHDK, CDR2 SYGVNS. Trimming shortened V by 6 bases and J by 5 bases, and 16 bases separated the two germline ends. CDR3 length: 14 amino acids. The CDR3 loop reads CASRRGAIGTEAFF. The DNA of the CDR3 is TGTGCCAGCAGGCGTGGGGCGATCGGGACTGAAGCTTTCTTT.

The sample holds a few counts of this clone. The chain uses TRBV4-3 and TRBJ2-1; a possible D gene is TRBD2 (6 bases). The germline V gene has CDR1 LGHNA and CDR2 YSLEER. The CDR3 is 14 residues long. V dropped 3 bases and J dropped 7 bases, with 13 bases sitting between them. This CDR3 reads CASSHSGELNEQFF. CDR3 DNA sequence: TGCGCCAGCAGCCATTCGGGAGAACTGAATGAGCAGTTCTTC.

The genes are TRBV29-1 and TRBJ2-3; 7 nucleotides align to TRBD1. The CDR3 spans 15 residues. Germline V lookup: CDR1 SQVTM, CDR2 ANQGSEA. The J segment lost 0 bases and the V segment lost 7 bases, leaving 10 bases of the junction unmatched. The chain's CDR3 is CSGGQSGPSTDTQYF. The CDR3 DNA reads as TGCAGCGGGGGACAGTCAGGTCCTAGCACAGATACGCAGTATTTT.

In its sample, this clone was seen a few times. This chain connects TRBV7-2 to TRBJ2-3; D is unclear. Trimming cost V 1 base and J 3 bases, with 5 bases left between them. The germline gives CDR1 SGHTA, CDR2 FQGNSA. The CDR3 has 13 amino acids. The CDR3: CASSLDATDTQYF. The CDR3 DNA reads TGTGCCAGCAGCTTAGACGCGACAGATACGCAGTATTTT.

The chain carries TRBV7-2 and TRBJ1-1; D remains ambiguous. The CDR3 spans 13 residues. The germline gives CDR1 SGHTA, CDR2 FQGNSA. V dropped 6 bases and J dropped 1 base, with 9 bases sitting between them. CDR3: CASRPHGNTEAFF. CDR3 DNA: TGTGCCAGCAGACCACACGGGAACACTGAAGCTTTCTTT.